The T cell receptor beta chain described here comes from a study of control samples from healthy donors and cancer patients. Some clones are missing from TCRdb's copy, which holds only in-frame ones; the method was immunoSEQ multiplex PCR. Among approximately 94,000 clones, around 84% were seen once, and the ten largest hold under 50%. Germline values: CDR1 MNHEY, CDR2 SMNVEV (reference sequence). This CDR3 region has 17 residues. With V trimmed by 1 base and J by 3 bases, 8 bases remained unmatched. This TCR was recovered from a man in his 70s with lung cancer. Sequencing was carried out using PBMCs. The chain carries TRBV27 and TRBJ2-1; 8 bases map to TRBD2. The CDR3 bases are TGTGCCAGCAGTTTATTCTCAGCGGGGGCTAACTACAATGAGCAGTTCTTC. Protein sequence: CASSLFSAGANYNEQFF.